A selection of T cell receptor beta chains follows, all from one sample in a study of CD8+CD57+ T cells in acquired aplastic anemia. TCRdb re-analysed the reads in MiXCR, keeping a single row per CDR3 protein. The sample lists approximately 130,000 distinct CDR3 sequences, around 41% seen once, with 8% to 8.5% in the top ten. The specimen was sorted CD4+, CD8+, or CD8+CD57+ T cells (not recorded which) from PBMCs. The receptors here all came from a human donor in good health, serving as a control. The CDR3 runs from the conserved cysteine through the conserved F or W. The order of the fields is J gene, clone size, D gene, V gene, CDR3 DNA, CDR3 protein. D genes are given only for firm matches. The size field is filled for only some rows; it gives once, few, many or a size class.

TRBJ1-2 | many | NA | TRBV12-3/TRBV12-4 | TGTGCCAGCAGGCCCGGCGGGGGGTATGGCTACACCTTC | CASRPGGGYGYTF
TRBJ2-7 | many | NA | TRBV30 | TGTGCCTGGAGTCTCGGGACCATCCGCGAGCAGTACTTC | CAWSLGTIREQYF
TRBJ1-3 | NA | NA | TRBV5-6 | TGTGCCAGCAGCTTGGTGGCAGTTGACTCTGGAAACACCATATATTTT | CASSLVAVDSGNTIYF
TRBJ1-1 | many | NA | TRBV6-6 | TGTGCCAGCAGCTGGAACAGGAGCCCCCTGGGGTTCTTT | CASSWNRSPLGFF
TRBJ2-7 | few | NA | TRBV15 | TGTGCCACCAGCAGAGATTTTACGCCAACCTACGAGCAGTACTTC | CATSRDFTPTYEQYF
TRBJ2-3 | many | TRBD2 | TRBV20-1 | TGCAGTGCCCCTCCCCGCGGGACTAGAGGGTCCAATACGCAGTATTTT | CSAPPRGTRGSNTQYF
TRBJ1-2 | many | NA | TRBV6-1 | TGTGCCAGCAGTGAAGACAGGGCGTCCGGCTACACCTTC | CASSEDRASGYTF
TRBJ2-1 | NA | TRBD2 | TRBV9 | TGTGCCAGCAGCGTAGAACCGGCTAGCGGGGTAAATGAGCAGTTCTTC | CASSVEPASGVNEQFF
TRBJ1-2 | few | NA | TRBV19 | TGTGCCAGCAGCCAAGATGTGGGGGGGATTGGCTACACCTTC | CASSQDVGGIGYTF
TRBJ2-3 | many | NA | TRBV15 | TGTGCCACCAGCAGAGATGTGGCAGATACGCAGTATTTT | CATSRDVADTQYF
TRBJ1-1 | NA | NA | TRBV20-1 | TGCAGTGCGTTGGGACAAACTTGGTTGAACACTGAAGCTTTCTTT | CSALGQTWLNTEAFF
TRBJ2-1 | NA | NA | TRBV7-9 | TGTGCCAGCAGCTACAGGGAGGCTGAGCAGTTCTTC | CASSYREAEQFF